These 12 T cell receptor beta chains were sequenced from one sample in a study of regulatory T cells in long-lasting Graves disease. Noted time point: newly diagnosed GD, antithyroid drugs for less than 3 months. Making the TCR library involved RNA that had been extracted from PBMCs. Assembly of TCR beta libraries relied on iRepertoire HTBI primers together with Arm-PCR of CDR3 regions. TCRdb recomputed calls from the multiplex PCR reads with MiXCR, one row per CDR3 protein. The sample shows 360,000 or so distinct CDR3 sequences, roughly 15% of them seen only once. This sample also appeared in a second study, on T cells in Graves' hyperthyroidism and ophthalmopathy.

This specimen was peripheral blood mononuclear cells (PBMCs), taken at new diagnosis, from a patient treated with antithyroid drugs. The origin of the receptors is a woman in her late teens or twenties with Graves disease.

This clonotype was observed a handful of times. The rearrangement uses TRBV6-4 and TRBJ2-5; D gene ambiguous. The CDR3 loop spans 14 amino acids. Trimming stripped 0 bases from V and 7 bases from J, with 12 bases between. Per germline, CDR1 MRHNA and CDR2 SNTAGT. CDR3 nucleotide sequence: TGTGCCAGCAGTGACTCGAGTGGAGAAGGGACCCAGTACTTC. This sequence encodes CASSDSSGEGTQYF.

This clonotype was observed at least ten times. The rearrangement uses TRBV7-3 and TRBJ2-7; the D gene is possibly TRBD2 (6 bases). Germline CDR1 reads SGHTA; CDR2 reads FQGTGA. The CDR3 consists of 14 residues. Trimming took off 6 bases at V and 0 bases at J, with 12 bases between the two ends. The CDR3, as DNA: TGTGCCAGCAGTCTGGGACTCTCCTCCTACGAGCAGTACTTC. Residues: CASSLGLSSYEQYF. The entire variable domain, with the rest obtained from reference TRBV7-3 and TRBJ2-7, is as follows: GAGVSQTPSNKVTEKGKYVELRCDPISGHTALYWYRQSLGQGPEFLIYFQGTGAADDSGLPNDRFFAVRPEGSVSTLKIQRTERGDSAVYLCASSLGLSSYEQYFGPGTRLTVT.

This clonotype has just a few counts. The chain links TRBV27 to TRBJ1-2; D is possibly TRBD1 (5 bases). This CDR3 contains 15 residues. Germline CDR1 and CDR2: MNHEY and SMNVEV (reference sequence). V was clipped by 5 bases and J by 6 bases, with 19 bases between them. As DNA, the CDR3 is TGTGCCAGCAGTCTTAAGGCAGGGCGAATGGATGGCTACACCTTC. Translated, it gives CASSLKAGRMDGYTF.

This clonotype was recorded many times. V and J are TRBV6-1 and TRBJ2-6, with TRBD1 matching 10 bases. The germline V gene encodes CDR1 MNHNS and CDR2 SASEGT. V lost 4 bases and J lost 0; bases outside the gene matches: 15. The length of the CDR3 is 21 residues. DNA for the CDR3: TGTGCCAGCAGTGCCCGGGGACGGGACAGGGGCTATGGCTCTGGGGCCAACGTCCTGACTTTC. It specifies CASSARGRDRGYGSGANVLTF.

This clonotype was seen many times. The chain couples TRBV9 to TRBJ2-7, with D possibly matching TRBD2 (6 bases). Germline V CDR1 and CDR2: SGDLS, YYNGEE. CDR3 length: 15 residues. Trimming cost V 0 bases and J 3 bases, with 13 bases left between them. The CDR3 is CASSVDSGLFYEQYF. Here the CDR3 DNA reads TGTGCCAGCAGCGTAGACTCGGGACTCTTCTACGAGCAGTACTTC.

With regard to this clonotype: Lacking the conserved final phenylalanine or tryptophan, this CDR3 likely reflects a read error. The DNA is omitted, as the CDR3 cannot be located on it reliably, and the CDR3 follows TCRdb's listing. The chain carries TRBV14 and TRBJ2-7; the D call TRBD1 from the table was never checked on the DNA. The CDR3 is 9 amino acids in total, end residues counted. CDR1 and CDR2 from the germline V gene are SGHDN and FVKESK. The CDR3 sequence: CASSQDGTG.

The table lists this clonotype with many counts. The chain uses TRBV3-1 and TRBJ2-1; 10 nucleotides align to TRBD2. Germline V lookup: CDR1 LGHDT, CDR2 YNNKEL (reference sequence). V was clipped by 6 bases and J by 8 bases; unmatched bases: 13. This CDR3 is 16 amino acids long. In nucleotides, the CDR3 is TGTGCCAGCAGACTGAGCGGGAGGGTAAAGGGGGATGAGCAGTTCTTC. Translation gives CASRLSGRVKGDEQFF.

The V call is TRBV7-4, the J call TRBJ2-6, with a possible D match to TRBD2 (5 bases). The CDR3 is 14 residues long. The germline CDR1 and CDR2 sequences are SGHVT and SQSDAQ. V dropped 4 bases and J dropped 3 bases, with 7 bases sitting between them. In DNA form, the CDR3 reads TGTGCCAGCAGCTCCCGGGGTGGGGCCAACGTCCTGACTTTC. It encodes CASSSRGGANVLTF.

This clonotype was counted ten times or more. J is TRBJ1-2 and V is TRBV11-2; TRBD1 is a possible D gene (6 bases). Germline V lookup: CDR1 SGHAT, CDR2 FQNNGV. V shed 10 bases and J shed 1 base, with 22 bases lying between them. CDR3 size: 16 residues. The chain's CDR3 is CATKGGQYPINYGYTF. The CDR3 bases are TGTGCCACGAAGGGGGGCCAATATCCCATTAACTATGGCTACACCTTC.

This clonotype has a count of ten or more. The genes are TRBV2 and TRBJ1-5; tentatively, D is TRBD1 (5 bases). There are 13 residues in the CDR3. Germline CDR1 SNHLY, CDR2 FYNNEI. Trimming took 7 bases from V and 7 from J, leaving 14 bases between them. The CDR3 region is CASTRTGPQPQHF. CDR3 sequence (DNA): TGTGCCAGCACGAGAACGGGGCCGCAGCCCCAGCATTTT.

This clonotype was seen only a few times. The rearrangement joins TRBV4-2 to TRBJ1-2; D is possibly TRBD1 (5 bases). V shed 5 bases and J shed 8 bases, with 18 bases lying between them. Germline loops: CDR1 LGHNA, CDR2 YNFKEQ. This CDR3 spans 14 amino acids. The chain's CDR3 is CASSVVRDARGYTF. CDR3 bases: TGTGCCAGCAGCGTCGTCCGGGACGCAAGGGGCTACACCTTC.

This clonotype was picked up a small number of times. The rearrangement joins TRBV15 to TRBJ2-3; the D gene is possibly TRBD2 (5 bases). The germline CDR1 and CDR2 sequences are LNHNV and YYDKDF (reference sequence). V lost 4 bases and J 0 bases, leaving 14 bases between the germline ends. There are 16 residues in the CDR3. DNA of the CDR3: TGTGCCACCAGCACCCGGTTGGACTCTAGCACAGATACGCAGTATTTT. Its protein is CATSTRLDSSTDTQYF.